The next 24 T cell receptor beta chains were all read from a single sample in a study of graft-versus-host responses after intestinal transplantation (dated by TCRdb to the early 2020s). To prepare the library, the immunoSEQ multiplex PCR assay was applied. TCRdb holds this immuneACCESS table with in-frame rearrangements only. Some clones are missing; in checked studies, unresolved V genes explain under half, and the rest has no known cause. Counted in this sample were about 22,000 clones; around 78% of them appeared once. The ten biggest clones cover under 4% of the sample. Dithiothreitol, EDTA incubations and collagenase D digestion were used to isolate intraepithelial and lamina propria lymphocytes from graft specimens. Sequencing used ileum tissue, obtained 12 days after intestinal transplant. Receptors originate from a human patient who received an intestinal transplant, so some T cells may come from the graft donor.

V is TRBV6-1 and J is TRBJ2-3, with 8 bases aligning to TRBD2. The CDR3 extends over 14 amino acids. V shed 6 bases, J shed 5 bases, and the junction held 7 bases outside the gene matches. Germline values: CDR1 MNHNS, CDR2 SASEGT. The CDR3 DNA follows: TGTGCCAGCAGGATGACGGCGGGGGGAGATACGCAGTATTTT. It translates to CASRMTAGGDTQYF.

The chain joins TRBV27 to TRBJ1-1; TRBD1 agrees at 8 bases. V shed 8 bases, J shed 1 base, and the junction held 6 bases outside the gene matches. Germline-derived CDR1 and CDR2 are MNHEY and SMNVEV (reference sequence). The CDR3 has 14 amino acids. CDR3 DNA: TGTGCCAGCCTGCTGGACAGGGAGAACACTGAAGCTTTCTTT. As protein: CASLLDRENTEAFF.

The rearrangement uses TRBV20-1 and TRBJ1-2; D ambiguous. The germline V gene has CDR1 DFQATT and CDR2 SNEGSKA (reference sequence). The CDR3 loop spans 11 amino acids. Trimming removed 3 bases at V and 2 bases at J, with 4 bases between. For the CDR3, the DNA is TGCAGTGCTAGTAGCAACTATGGCTACACCTTC. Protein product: CSASSNYGYTF.

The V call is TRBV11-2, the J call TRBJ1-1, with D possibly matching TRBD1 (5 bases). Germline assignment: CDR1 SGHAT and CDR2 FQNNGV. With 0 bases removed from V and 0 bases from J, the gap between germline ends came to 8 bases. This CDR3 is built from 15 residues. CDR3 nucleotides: TGTGCCAGCAGCTTAGACAAGGGGTTGAACACTGAAGCTTTCTTT. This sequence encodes CASSLDKGLNTEAFF. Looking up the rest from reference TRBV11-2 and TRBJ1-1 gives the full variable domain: EAGVAQSPRYKIIEKRQSVAFWCNPISGHATLYWYQQILGQGPKLLIQFQNNGVVDDSQLPKDRFSAERLKGVDSTLKIQPAKLEDSAVYLCASSLDKGLNTEAFFGQGTRLTVV.

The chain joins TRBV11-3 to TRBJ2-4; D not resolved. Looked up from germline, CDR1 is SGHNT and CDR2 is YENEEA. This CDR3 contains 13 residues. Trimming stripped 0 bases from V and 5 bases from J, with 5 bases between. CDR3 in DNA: TGTGCCAGCAGCTTAGACGTCGAAAACATTCAGTACTTC. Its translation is CASSLDVENIQYF.

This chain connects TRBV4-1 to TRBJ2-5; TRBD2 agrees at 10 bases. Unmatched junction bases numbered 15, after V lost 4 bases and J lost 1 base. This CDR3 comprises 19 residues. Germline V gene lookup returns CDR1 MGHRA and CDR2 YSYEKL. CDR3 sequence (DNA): TGCGCCAGCAGCCCAAGCGGGGGGGCCAGTATGCAAGCCCAAGAGACCCAGTACTTC. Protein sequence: CASSPSGGASMQAQETQYF.

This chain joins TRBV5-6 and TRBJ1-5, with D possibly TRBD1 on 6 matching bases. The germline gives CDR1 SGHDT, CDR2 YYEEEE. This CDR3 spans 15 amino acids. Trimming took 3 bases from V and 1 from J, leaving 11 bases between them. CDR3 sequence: CASSWGHQSNQPQHF. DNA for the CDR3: TGTGCCAGCAGCTGGGGACATCAAAGCAATCAGCCCCAGCATTTT.

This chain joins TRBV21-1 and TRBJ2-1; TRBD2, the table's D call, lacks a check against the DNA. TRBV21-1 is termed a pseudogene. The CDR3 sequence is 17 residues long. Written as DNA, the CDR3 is TGTGCCAGCAGGGTGAGTTTAGCTACACCTTCCGACAATGAGCAGTTCTTC. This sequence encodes CASRVSLATPSDNEQFF.

CDR3 residues: CASSYSTRSTDTQYF. Written as DNA, the CDR3 is TGTGCCAGCAGTTACTCGACACGAAGCACAGATACGCAGTATTTT. The chain employs TRBV6-5 and TRBJ2-3; D is unresolved. Germline V CDR1 and CDR2: MNHEY, SVGAGI. The CDR3 sequence is 15 residues long. V was shortened by 0 bases and J by 0 bases, with 7 bases between the two germline ends.

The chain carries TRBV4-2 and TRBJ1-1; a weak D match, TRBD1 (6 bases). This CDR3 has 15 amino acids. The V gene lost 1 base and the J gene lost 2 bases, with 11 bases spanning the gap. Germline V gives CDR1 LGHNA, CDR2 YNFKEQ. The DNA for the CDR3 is TGTGCCAGCAGCCAAGTGGAACAGGGAAACACTGAAGCTTTCTTT. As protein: CASSQVEQGNTEAFF.

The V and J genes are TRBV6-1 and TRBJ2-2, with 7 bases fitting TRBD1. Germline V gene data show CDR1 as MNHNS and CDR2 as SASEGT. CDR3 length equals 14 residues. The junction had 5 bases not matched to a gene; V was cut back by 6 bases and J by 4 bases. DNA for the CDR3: TGTGCCAGCAGGAAGGGGGCAAGCACCGGGGAGCTGTTTTTT. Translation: CASRKGASTGELFF.

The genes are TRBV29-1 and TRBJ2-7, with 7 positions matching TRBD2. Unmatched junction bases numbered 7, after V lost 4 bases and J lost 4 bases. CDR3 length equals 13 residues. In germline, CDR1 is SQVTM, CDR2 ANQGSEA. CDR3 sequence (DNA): TGCAGCGTTGGGGCTAGCGGTCCTTACGAGCAGTACTTC. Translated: CSVGASGPYEQYF.

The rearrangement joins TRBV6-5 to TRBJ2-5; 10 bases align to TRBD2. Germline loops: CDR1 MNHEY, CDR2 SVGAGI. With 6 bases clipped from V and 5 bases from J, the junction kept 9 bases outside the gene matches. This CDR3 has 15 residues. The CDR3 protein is CASSTSGGALETQYF. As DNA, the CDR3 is TGTGCCAGCAGCACAAGCGGGGGGGCCCTGGAGACCCAGTACTTC.

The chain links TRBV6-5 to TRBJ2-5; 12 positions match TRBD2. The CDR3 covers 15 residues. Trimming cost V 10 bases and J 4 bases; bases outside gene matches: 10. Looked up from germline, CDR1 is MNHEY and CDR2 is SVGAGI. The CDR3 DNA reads TGTGCCACCGGGGGGACTAGCGGGCGGAGAGAGACCCAGTACTTC. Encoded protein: CATGGTSGRRETQYF.

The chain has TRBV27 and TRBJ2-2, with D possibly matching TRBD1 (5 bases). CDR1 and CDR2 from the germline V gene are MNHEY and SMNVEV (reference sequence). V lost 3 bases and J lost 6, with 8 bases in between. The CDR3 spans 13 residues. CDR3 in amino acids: CASSLSRAGELFF. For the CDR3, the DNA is TGTGCCAGCAGTTTGTCCAGGGCCGGGGAGCTGTTTTTT.

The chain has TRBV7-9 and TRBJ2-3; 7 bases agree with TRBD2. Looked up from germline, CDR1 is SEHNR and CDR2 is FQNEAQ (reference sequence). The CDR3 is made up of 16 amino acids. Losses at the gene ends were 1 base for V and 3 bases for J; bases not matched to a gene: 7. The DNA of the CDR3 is TGTGCCAGCAGCTTAGGGAAAAGCGGGACTACAGATACGCAGTATTTT. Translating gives CASSLGKSGTTDTQYF.

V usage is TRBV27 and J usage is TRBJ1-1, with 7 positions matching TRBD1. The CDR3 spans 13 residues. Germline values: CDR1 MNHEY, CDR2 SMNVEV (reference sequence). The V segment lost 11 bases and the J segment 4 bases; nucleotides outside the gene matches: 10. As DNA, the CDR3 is TGTGCCTCCGTTACAGGGGCTAGCACTGAAGCTTTCTTT. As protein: CASVTGASTEAFF.

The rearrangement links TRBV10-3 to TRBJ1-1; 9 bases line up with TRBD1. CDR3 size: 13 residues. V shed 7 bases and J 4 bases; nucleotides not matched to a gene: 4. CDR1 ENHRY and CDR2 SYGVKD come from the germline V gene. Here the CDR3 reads CAITKTGGTEAFF. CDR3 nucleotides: TGTGCCATCACCAAGACAGGGGGCACTGAAGCTTTCTTT.

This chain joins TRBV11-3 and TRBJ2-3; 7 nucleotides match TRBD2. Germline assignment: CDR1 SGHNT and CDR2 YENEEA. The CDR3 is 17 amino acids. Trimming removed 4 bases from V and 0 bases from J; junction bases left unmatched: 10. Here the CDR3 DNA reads TGTGCCAGCAGCTCCCGGCTGCGGGGGTCTAGCACAGATACGCAGTATTTT. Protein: CASSSRLRGSSTDTQYF.

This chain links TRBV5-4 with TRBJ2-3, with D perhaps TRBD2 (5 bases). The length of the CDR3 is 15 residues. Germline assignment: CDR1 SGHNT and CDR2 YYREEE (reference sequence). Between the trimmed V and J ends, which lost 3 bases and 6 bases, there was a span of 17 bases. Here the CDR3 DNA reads TGTGCCAGCAGCTCTACCAACGGGATATGGGATACGCAGTATTTT. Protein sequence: CASSSTNGIWDTQYF.

The CDR3 DNA sequence: TGTGCCAGCTCGGTGAGACAGGGGACTAATGAAAAACTGTTTTTT. It yields the protein CASSVRQGTNEKLFF. The chain combines TRBV18 with TRBJ1-4; 8 nucleotides match TRBD1. The germline CDR1 and CDR2 sequences are KGHSH and LQKENI. The V and J ends lost 6 bases and 2 bases, in that order; junction bases with no gene match: 5. The CDR3 is 15 residues long.

CDR3 residues: CASSPGGFGSQPQHF. For the CDR3, the DNA is TGTGCCAGCAGTCCAGGGGGCTTTGGGAGTCAGCCCCAGCATTTT. The chain is built from TRBV7-8 and TRBJ1-5; 8 positions match TRBD1. V dropped 6 bases and J dropped 6; count of bases not matched to a gene: 10. This CDR3 region has 15 residues. CDR1 and CDR2 (germline): SGHVS, FQNEAQ.

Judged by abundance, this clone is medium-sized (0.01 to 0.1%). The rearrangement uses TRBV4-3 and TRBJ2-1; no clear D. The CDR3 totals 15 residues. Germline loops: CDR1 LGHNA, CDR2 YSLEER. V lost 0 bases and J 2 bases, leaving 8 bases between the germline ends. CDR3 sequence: CASSQDQSTYNEQFF. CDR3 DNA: TGCGCCAGCAGCCAAGATCAGTCCACCTACAATGAGCAGTTCTTC.

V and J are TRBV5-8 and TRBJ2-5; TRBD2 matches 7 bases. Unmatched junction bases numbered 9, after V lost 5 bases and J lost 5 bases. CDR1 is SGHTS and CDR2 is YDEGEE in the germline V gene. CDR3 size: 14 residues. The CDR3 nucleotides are TGTGCCAGCAGGCCAGGACTAGTGGCGGAGACCCAGTACTTC. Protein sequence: CASRPGLVAETQYF.